The present TCR beta chain was sequenced within a study of PD-1 blockade in classical Hodgkin lymphoma. General study results and limits: Individuals who commenced nivolumab within less than 1 year of ASCT were excluded.

Some clones are missing from TCRdb's copy, which holds only in-frame ones; the method was immunoSEQ multiplex PCR. The sample lists some 100,000 clones, roughly 92% seen once, with about 2.8% in the top ten. About this clone: Its antigen is still unknown.

All the patients suffered relapse after autologous stem cell transplantation, and brentuximab vedotin exposure differed. CDR3 size: 13 residues. V dropped 10 bases and J dropped 5; count of bases not matched to a gene: 6. CDR1 ENHRY and CDR2 SYGVKD come from the germline V gene. The specimen comprised peripheral blood mononuclear cells (PBMCs), sampled at baseline. The chain uses TRBV10-3 and TRBJ2-7; 12 bases are shared with TRBD1. This receptor was taken from a human donor with classical Hodgkin lymphoma. CDR3 region: CATGQGASDEQYF. The CDR3 DNA is TGTGCCACGGGACAGGGGGCGTCTGACGAGCAGTACTTC.